The 19 T cell receptor beta chains reported below all come from one sample, sequenced in a study of blood T cells in healthy people across ages. For the second PCR, which ran for roughly 6 to 12 cycles, a sample-barcoded 5' primer and a J-beta primer mix were used. One entry per CDR3 protein, called by TCRdb with MiXCR from the 5' RACE reads. The sample shows 1.5 million to 2 million distinct CDR3 sequences, roughly two fifths of them seen only once. The sequenced sample consisted of blood. All receptors derive from a human donor in good health.

J is TRBJ2-1 and V is TRBV12-3 or TRBV12-4; D is perhaps TRBD1 (5 bases). This CDR3 is 19 amino acids long. V dropped 1 base and J dropped 0 bases, with 19 bases sitting between them. CDR3 sequence (DNA): TGTGCCAGCAGTTTAGAAGACTCCGCACAGGAAAGCTCCTACAATGAGCAGTTCTTC. Encoded protein: CASSLEDSAQESSYNEQFF.

The chain has TRBV6-5 and TRBJ1-2; 8 nucleotides agree with TRBD1. With 0 bases clipped from V and 3 bases from J, the junction kept 3 bases outside the gene matches. This CDR3 comprises 15 residues. Germline-derived CDR1 and CDR2 are MNHEY and SVGAGI. The CDR3 loop reads CASSYSETGDYGYTF. DNA for the CDR3: TGTGCCAGCAGTTACTCCGAGACAGGGGACTATGGCTACACCTTC.

The chain recombines TRBV12-3 or TRBV12-4 with TRBJ2-1, with D tentatively TRBD1 (6 bases). The V and J ends lost 6 bases and 10 bases respectively, with 16 bases between them. The CDR3 contains 13 residues. The CDR3 DNA follows: TGTGCCAGCAGGCCGCCCACAGGGAACGAGCAGTTCTTC. Protein sequence: CASRPPTGNEQFF.

The chain is built from TRBV5-1 and TRBJ2-1; no firm D call. The CDR3 loop spans 12 amino acids. The V and J ends lost 3 bases and 8 bases respectively, with 9 bases between them. Looked up from germline, CDR1 is SGHRS and CDR2 is YFSETQ. CDR3 loop: CASSWVGDEQFF. The CDR3 bases are TGCGCCAGCAGCTGGGTGGGTGATGAGCAGTTCTTC.

This clonotype was recorded at least ten times. V usage is TRBV6-5 and J usage is TRBJ2-5; D is possibly TRBD1 (6 bases). V was pared by 1 base and J by 2 bases, with 11 bases between. The germline gives CDR1 MNHEY, CDR2 SVGAGI. CDR3 size: 15 residues. Here the CDR3 reads CASSYLGQSQETQYF. The CDR3 bases are TGTGCCAGCAGTTACTTGGGACAATCACAAGAGACCCAGTACTTC.

The rearrangement links TRBV20-1 to TRBJ1-1; D perhaps matches TRBD1 (5 bases). The germline V gene encodes CDR1 DFQATT and CDR2 SNEGSKA (reference sequence). Trimming pared 5 bases from V and 3 bases from J, leaving 16 bases between. The CDR3 totals 14 residues. CDR3 coding DNA: TGCAGTGCTGTGCCGGGACGGGGGTACACTGAAGCTTTCTTT. It encodes CSAVPGRGYTEAFF.

This chain links TRBV12-3 or TRBV12-4 with TRBJ2-3; either TRBD1 or TRBD2 may fit D (5 bases each). The CDR3 sequence is 14 residues long. Trimming left V 8 bases short and J 8 bases short, with 20 bases between. CDR3 DNA: TGTGCCAGCGCATTGGGACCCACCTCGGGTACGCAGTATTTT. This encodes CASALGPTSGTQYF.

The CDR3 DNA reads TGCGCCAGCAGCTTGTCGGACAGTACCACCGGGGAGCTGTTTTTT. This translates into CASSLSDSTTGELFF. The V call is TRBV5-1, the J call TRBJ2-2, with D maybe TRBD1 (6 bases). Germline V lookup: CDR1 SGHRS, CDR2 YFSETQ. The CDR3 length is 15 residues. Trimming pared 1 base from V and 4 bases from J, leaving 11 bases between.

This clonotype was observed a few times. The chain is built from TRBV29-1 and TRBJ1-2, with D possibly being TRBD1 (5 bases). The CDR3 runs 13 residues. V was shortened by 2 bases and J by 5 bases, with 12 bases between the two germline ends. Germline lookup yields CDR1 SQVTM and CDR2 ANQGSEA. The CDR3 DNA reads as TGCAGCGTTGAACACGGACATTTTTATGGCTACACCTTC. Protein sequence: CSVEHGHFYGYTF.

The chain couples TRBV12-3 or TRBV12-4 to TRBJ2-5, with a weak D call TRBD1 (5 bases). V was shortened by 3 bases and J by 4 bases, with 12 bases between the two germline ends. CDR3 size: 14 residues. CDR3 amino acids: CASSFSVGAETQYF. The CDR3 DNA reads TGTGCCAGCAGTTTCTCTGTAGGGGCAGAGACCCAGTACTTC.

The chain couples TRBV7-2 to TRBJ1-5, with D possibly matching TRBD1 (6 bases). Germline loops: CDR1 SGHTA, CDR2 FQGNSA. Trimming removed 5 bases from V and 0 bases from J, with 17 bases in between. The CDR3 length is 17 residues. CDR3: CASSPNGGRNSNQPQHF. The CDR3 nucleotides are TGTGCCAGCAGCCCCAACGGGGGGCGGAATAGCAATCAGCCCCAGCATTTT.

The sample holds a few counts of this clonotype. The chain links TRBV11-2 to TRBJ2-3; D uncertain. Trimming shortened V by 3 bases and J by 6 bases, and 19 bases separated the two germline ends. The CDR3 extends over 16 amino acids. CDR1 is SGHAT, CDR2 FQNNGV, per germline. The DNA of the CDR3 is TGTGCCAGCAGCTTTACTATGGCGGCTGCAACCGATACGCAGTATTTT. This translates into CASSFTMAAATDTQYF.

This clonotype came up a few times. The chain recombines TRBV12-3 or TRBV12-4 with TRBJ1-2, with D possibly TRBD1 on 5 matching bases. V shed 6 bases and J shed 4 bases, with 18 bases lying between them. This CDR3 is built from 15 residues. The CDR3 nucleotides are TGTGCCAGCAGCCCCACGTCAGGGCTGGTCTATGGCTACACCTTC. Protein product: CASSPTSGLVYGYTF.

This chain connects TRBV7-2 to TRBJ1-2; weak D call: TRBD1 (5 bases). The germline CDR1 and CDR2 sequences are SGHTA and FQGNSA. The CDR3 spans 14 residues. The V end lost 5 bases, the J end lost 4 bases, and 14 bases lay between the germline ends. CDR3 residues: CASSPGQTLYGYTF. CDR3 sequence (DNA): TGTGCCAGCAGCCCGGGGCAGACCCTCTATGGCTACACCTTC.

The V call is TRBV6-2 or TRBV6-3, the J call TRBJ2-5, with 12 bases lining up with TRBD2. V was pared by 2 bases and J by 7 bases, with 5 bases of the junction left unmatched. The germline V gene has CDR1 MNHEY and CDR2 SVGEGT. The CDR3 totals 15 residues. As DNA, the CDR3 is TGTGCCAGCAGTTACCAAGGACTAGCGGGGACGACCCAGTACTTC. Encoded protein: CASSYQGLAGTTQYF.

In this sample, this clonotype turned up a few times. The chain has TRBV29-1 and TRBJ2-7; TRBD1 agrees at 7 bases. Looked up from germline, CDR1 is SQVTM and CDR2 is ANQGSEA. Trimming took 5 bases from V and 7 from J; bases not matched to a gene: 8. The CDR3 totals 12 residues. The CDR3 reads CSVWDSHNEQYF. CDR3 in DNA: TGCAGCGTTTGGGACAGCCACAATGAGCAGTACTTC.

This chain links TRBV3-1 with TRBJ1-2; possible D gene TRBD1, 5 bases. Trimming cost V 5 bases and J 8 bases, with 27 bases left between them. Per the germline V gene, CDR1 is LGHDT and CDR2 is YNNKEL (reference sequence). The CDR3 runs 17 residues. Here the CDR3 reads CASSTRWDYRSSGGYTF. The DNA of the CDR3 is TGTGCCAGCAGCACGCGATGGGACTACCGGAGCTCTGGGGGCTACACCTTC. Filled out from reference TRBV3-1 and TRBJ1-2, the complete variable domain reads DTAVSQTPKYLVTQMGNDKSIKCEQNLGHDTMYWYKQDSKKFLKIMFSYNNKELIINETVPNRFSPKSPDKAHLNLHINSLELGDSAVYFCASSTRWDYRSSGGYTFGSGTRLTVV.

The chain uses TRBV5-6 and TRBJ2-3, with unresolved D. The V end lost 0 bases, the J end lost 7 bases, and 6 bases lay between the germline ends. CDR1 and CDR2 (germline): SGHDT, YYEEEE. The CDR3 totals 12 residues. The CDR3 DNA reads TGTGCCAGCAGCTTGGAGGGATATACGCAGTATTTT. As protein: CASSLEGYTQYF.

This clonotype was seen ten or more times. A much larger clone lies one base from this, so it may be a read error. The J gene is TRBJ2-3, the V gene TRBV6-4, with 9 nucleotides matching TRBD2. CDR1 is MRHNA, CDR2 SNTAGT, per germline. The CDR3 sequence is 15 residues long. Germline trimming cut 2 bases from V and 0 bases from J; bases unmatched to any gene: 0. The CDR3 region has the DNA TGTGCCAGCAGTGACGGGACTAGCAGCACAGATACGCAGTATTTT. It encodes CASSDGTSSTDTQYF.